The 32 T cell receptor beta chains below all came from one sample that was sequenced in a study of T cells in women clearing cervical HPV infection. Assay used: immunoSEQ multiplex PCR; TCRdb lists only in-frame clones, some missing. The table counts some 31,000 clones; 6.5% to 8% lies in the top ten. Sequencing was done on a sample of blood buffy coat. The receptors were sampled from a woman aged 18 to 75 with a cervical HPV16 infection that either progressed to CIN3+ or cleared (not recorded which).

Turning to this clone: The sequenced fragment ends 3 residues before the CDR3 boundary, so the rest is inferred from the germline J gene. V gene TRBV20-1 combines with J gene TRBJ1-5, with D uncertain. The V gene lost 3 bases and the J gene lost 5 bases, with 11 bases spanning the gap. Germline V gene lookup returns CDR1 DFQATT and CDR2 SNEGSKA (reference sequence). The CDR3 length is 13 residues. CDR3: CSASPDRDQPQHF. The covered CDR3 bases are TGCAGTGCTAGCCCAGATAGGGATCAGCCC.

Details on this clone: Sequencing ends 3 residues short of the CDR3 end; the germline J gene provides the rest. J is TRBJ2-2 and V is TRBV20-1; 7 nucleotides agree with TRBD2. The CDR3 sequence is 14 residues long. CDR1 and CDR2 from the germline V gene are DFQATT and SNEGSKA (reference sequence). V lost 4 bases and J lost 3; bases outside the gene matches: 5. Incomplete CDR3 DNA: TGCAGTGCTAAAGGACTAGATTACACCGGGGAG. Translated, it gives CSAKGLDYTGE. Given in full, the CDR3 is CSAKGLDYTGELFF.

With regard to this clone: Read sequence stops 3 residues before the CDR3 end, and the germline J gene provides the missing end. The chain links TRBV5-1 to TRBJ2-2; 10 bases map to TRBD1. This CDR3 has 18 residues. Germline V CDR1 and CDR2: SGHRS, YFSETQ. The CDR3 here is CASSRTGTGDLRANVLFF. Incomplete CDR3 DNA: TGCGCCAGCAGCCGAACCGGGACAGGGGACTTAAGGGCCAACGTG.

A note on this clone: The read stops 3 residues short of the end of the CDR3; the missing end is completed from the germline J gene. V usage is TRBV5-5 and J usage is TRBJ1-6; the match to TRBD1 covers 9 bases. Germline CDR1 and CDR2: SGHKS and YYEKEE (reference sequence). J gave up 8 bases and V 0 bases, and 3 bases lay outside the gene matches. This CDR3 contains 15 residues. CDR3 protein: CASSLVRTGDSPLHF. CDR3 bases read: TGTGCCAGCAGCTTGGTGAGGACAGGGGATTCACCC.

On this clone itself: The read gets to within 3 residues of the CDR3 end, and the germline J gene fills in the rest. The rearrangement links TRBV6-1 to TRBJ2-7; the D gene is possibly TRBD1 (6 bases). Germline CDR1 reads MNHNS; CDR2 reads SASEGT. The CDR3 has 14 amino acids. V lost 4 bases to trimming and J lost 3 bases, with 13 bases between them. The CDR3 bases that were read are TGTGCCAGCAGTGCCGGGACACCGATCTACGAG. Translation gives CASSAGTPIYE. The CDR3, in full, reads CASSAGTPIYEQYF.

To note about this clone: The CDR3 extends 3 residues past the end of the read, so its final part is completed from the germline J gene. The chain carries TRBV19 and TRBJ1-5, with D tentatively TRBD1 (6 bases). Looked up from germline, CDR1 is LNHDA and CDR2 is SQIVND (reference sequence). This CDR3 region has 13 residues. Between the trimmed V and J ends, which lost 9 bases and 7 bases, there was a span of 16 bases. The CDR3 protein is CASTTGLMQPQHF. CDR3 DNA (partial): TGTGCCAGCACGACAGGCCTAATGCAGCCC. The whole variable domain, remainder taken from reference TRBV19 and TRBJ1-5, is DGGITQSPKYLFRKEGQNVTLSCEQNLNHDAMYWYRQDPGQGLRLIYYSQIVNDFQKGDIAEGYSVSREKKESFPLTVTSAQKNPTAFYLCASTTGLMQPQHFGDGTRLSIL.

In regard to this clone: The read ends 3 residues early relative to the CDR3; the germline J gene fills the gap. The chain joins TRBV19 to TRBJ2-1; 8 bases align to TRBD2. V shed 6 bases and J 5 bases; nucleotides not matched to a gene: 9. The CDR3 is 15 amino acids. Germline CDR1 and CDR2: LNHDA and SQIVND (reference sequence). This CDR3 reads CASRNGGASNNEQFF. CDR3 DNA (partial): TGTGCCAGTAGGAACGGGGGGGCGTCGAACAATGAG.

As regards this clone: The CDR3 end is not reached by the read, which stops 3 residues before it; the germline J gene fills it in. The J gene is TRBJ1-5, the V gene TRBV6-4; 8 bases line up with TRBD1. The germline V gene has CDR1 MRHNA and CDR2 SNTAGT. The CDR3 has 15 amino acids. V trimming: 0 bases; J trimming: 6 bases; junction bases outside the gene matches: 4. The CDR3 protein is CASSDSADRAQPQHF. The part of the CDR3 DNA that was read is TGTGCCAGCAGTGACTCCGCGGACAGGGCTCAGCCC.

Comment on this clone: The CDR3 goes on 3 residues after the read ends, and that part is filled in from the germline J gene. The chain combines TRBV2 with TRBJ1-4; TRBD1 might be the D (5 bases). The CDR3 is 12 amino acids. Trimming cost V 6 bases and J 8 bases, with 10 bases left between them. The germline V gene encodes CDR1 SNHLY and CDR2 FYNNEI. The covered CDR3 bases are TGTGCCAGCAGCCAGGGAGGAGAAAAA. Translating it yields CASSQGGEK. The CDR3 as a whole reads CASSQGGEKLFF.

A remark on this clone: One junction end does not reproduce the germline sequence, and a read error may be involved. The read falls 3 residues short of the CDR3 end, and the missing part is taken from the germline J gene. Within the sample, other DNA sequences also encode this same CDR3. The gene calls are TRBV30 and TRBJ1-3, with D hard to call. CDR3 length: 15 amino acids. Per the germline V gene, CDR1 is GTSNPN and CDR2 is SVGIG (reference sequence). The CDR3 loop is CAWSLAVVSGNTIYF. The sequenced part of the CDR3 DNA is TGTGCCTGGAGCCTAGCAGTCGTCTCTGGAAACACT.

Note on this clone: From the germline J gene comes the end of the CDR3, since the read stops 3 residues before it. V is TRBV19 and J is TRBJ1-4, with D hard to call. There are 16 residues in the CDR3. Trimming stripped 11 bases from V and 0 bases from J, with 19 bases between. Germline V gene sequence: CDR1 LNHDA, CDR2 SQIVND (reference sequence). CDR3 in amino acids: CAVDSGELATNEKLFF. The CDR3 bases that were read are TGTGCCGTGGATTCCGGGGAGCTTGCAACTAATGAAAAA.

As regards this clone: With the read ending 3 residues before the CDR3 end, the germline J gene is used to fill in that end. The chain recombines TRBV4-2 with TRBJ2-7, with a tentative D call TRBD1 (6 bases). Trimming took off 0 bases at V and 5 bases at J, with 14 bases between the two ends. The CDR3 runs 15 residues. The germline V gene encodes CDR1 LGHNA and CDR2 YNFKEQ. The sequenced part of the CDR3 DNA is TGTGCCAGCAGCCAAGAAGCGCTGGGGGCAAACGAG. This gives the protein CASSQEALGANE. The CDR3 reads in full as CASSQEALGANEQYF.

With respect to this clone: The read ends 3 residues before the CDR3 terminus; that terminus is restored from the germline J gene. The rearrangement uses TRBV7-8 and TRBJ1-1; possibly TRBD1 for D (6 bases). CDR3 length: 15 amino acids. The V end was cut by 5 bases, the J end by 1 base, with 14 bases between. The germline gives CDR1 SGHVS, CDR2 FQNEAQ. CDR3 loop: CASSPYRVANTEAFF. CDR3 bases read: TGTGCCAGCAGCCCTTACAGGGTAGCGAACACTGAA.

A note on this clone: The read stops 3 residues short of the end of the CDR3; the missing end is completed from the germline J gene. V gene TRBV10-1 combines with J gene TRBJ2-7; 7 nucleotides align to TRBD1. The V segment lost 9 bases and the J segment 3 bases; nucleotides outside the gene matches: 14. Germline V gene sequence: CDR1 WNHNN, CDR2 SYGVQD (reference sequence). CDR3 length equals 15 residues. CDR3 sequence: CASTDREIRLYEQYF. CDR3 DNA (partial): TGCGCCAGTACTGACAGGGAGATCAGGCTCTACGAG.

A remark on this clone: The read falls 3 residues short of the CDR3 end, and the missing part is taken from the germline J gene. The V call is TRBV29-1, the J call TRBJ1-1; 7 positions match TRBD1. Looked up from germline, CDR1 is SQVTM and CDR2 is ANQGSEA. The CDR3 runs 12 residues. V was pared by 7 bases and J by 1 base, with 3 bases of the junction left unmatched. The CDR3 bases that were read are TGCAGCGCCGACAGGGAGAACACTGAA. Its protein product is CSADRENTE. The whole CDR3 sequence reads CSADRENTEAFF.

Remarks on this clone: The sequence runs out 3 residues before the end of the CDR3; the remainder is reconstructed from the germline J gene. The rearrangement links TRBV20-1 to TRBJ1-2; weak D call: TRBD1 (6 bases). Germline assignment: CDR1 DFQATT and CDR2 SNEGSKA (reference sequence). V dropped 4 bases and J dropped 6 bases, with 12 bases sitting between them. The CDR3 is made up of 12 amino acids. The DNA read from the CDR3 is TGCAGTGCTATCCGGGACATACATGGC. This codes for CSAIRDIHG. The CDR3 as a whole reads CSAIRDIHGYTF.

Details on this clone: The missing CDR3 end, 3 residues past where the read stops, is filled in from the germline J gene. V gene TRBV18 combines with J gene TRBJ1-2, with TRBD1 as a possible D gene (5 bases). The CDR3 consists of 15 residues. Germline CDR1 and CDR2: KGHSH and LQKENI. This CDR3 reads CASSPGGGGPYDYTF. The DNA read from the CDR3 is TGTGCCAGCTCACCGGGGGGGGGAGGACCCTACGAC.

Details on this clone: Read sequence stops 3 residues before the CDR3 end, and the germline J gene provides the missing end. This sequence joins TRBV20-1 and TRBJ2-3, with D perhaps TRBD1 (6 bases). The CDR3 is made up of 15 amino acids. Germline V gives CDR1 DFQATT, CDR2 SNEGSKA (reference sequence). With 1 base removed from V and 2 bases from J, the gap between germline ends came to 13 bases. CDR3 bases read: TGCAGTGCTAGAGTCTGGGACAAGTTCACAGATACG. Its protein is CSARVWDKFTDT. The full CDR3 is CSARVWDKFTDTQYF.

In regard to this clone: From the germline J gene comes the end of the CDR3, since the read stops 3 residues before it. This chain links TRBV18 with TRBJ1-5; unclear D gene. There are 14 residues in the CDR3. Germline loops: CDR1 KGHSH, CDR2 LQKENI. Trimming shortened V by 3 bases and J by 4 bases, and 10 bases separated the two germline ends. CDR3 in amino acids: CASSPEQSNQPQHF. The part of the CDR3 DNA that was read is TGTGCCAGCTCACCGGAACAGAGTAATCAGCCC.

Note on this clone: The read ends 3 residues early relative to the CDR3; the germline J gene fills the gap. The J gene is TRBJ2-5, the V gene TRBV18; tentative D call: TRBD1 (6 bases). This CDR3 is built from 14 residues. Between the trimmed V and J ends, which lost 3 bases and 2 bases, there was a span of 10 bases. Germline V CDR1 and CDR2: KGHSH, LQKENI. The CDR3 region is CASSPRTAQETQYF. CDR3 bases read: TGTGCCAGCTCACCGCGGACAGCTCAAGAGACC.

Regarding this clone: The read is 3 residues too short to cover the CDR3 end, so that end is filled in from the germline J gene. This chain connects TRBV16 to TRBJ1-4, with 7 bases matching TRBD1. With 3 bases clipped from V and 4 bases from J, the junction kept 5 bases outside the gene matches. The germline V gene has CDR1 KGHSY and CDR2 FQNENV. This CDR3 has 15 amino acids. The sequenced CDR3 bases are TGTGCCAGCAGCCATAGGACAGGTCTTAATGAAAAA. This gives the protein CASSHRTGLNEK. The full CDR3 is CASSHRTGLNEKLFF.

A word on this clone: The CDR3 end falls 3 residues outside the read, so it is completed with the germline J gene. J is TRBJ2-2 and V is TRBV10-1; D not certain. The CDR3 runs 12 residues. Germline assignment: CDR1 WNHNN and CDR2 SYGVQD (reference sequence). V was clipped by 5 bases and J by 4 bases, with 5 bases between them. The covered CDR3 bases are TGCGCCAGCAGTTTGGCCACCGGGGAG. Its protein product is CASSLATGE. The entire CDR3 sequence reads CASSLATGELFF.

A note on this clone: Read coverage stops 3 residues before the CDR3 terminus; the germline J gene supplies the remainder. V and J are TRBV5-4 and TRBJ2-2; 8 nucleotides agree with TRBD1. The CDR3 extends over 15 amino acids. Germline V CDR1 and CDR2: SGHNT, YYREEE (reference sequence). CDR3 DNA, as far as it was read: TGTGCCAGCAGCTCAAGGACAGGGTTAGTTTCACCG. Its protein is CASSSRTGLVSP. The whole CDR3 reads CASSSRTGLVSPLFF.

As regards this clone: The junction departs from the called germline gene at one end, perhaps through a read error. The read comes to an end 3 residues before the CDR3 does, leaving the germline J gene to fill in the end. This chain links TRBV5-1 with TRBJ2-7; D gene unclear. The CDR3 runs to 14 residues. Looked up from germline, CDR1 is SGHRS and CDR2 is YFSETQ. The sequenced part of the CDR3 DNA is TGCGCCCGCAGCTTGGCAGGAAGTGTATACGAG. Amino acids: CARSLAGSVYE. The whole CDR3 protein is CARSLAGSVYEQYF.

As concerns this clone: Sequencing ends 3 residues short of the CDR3 end; the germline J gene provides the rest. The V call is TRBV6-2 or TRBV6-3, the J call TRBJ2-7; possible D gene TRBD1, 5 bases. Germline V CDR1 and CDR2: MNHEY, SVGEGT. This CDR3 region has 15 residues. Trimming cost V 4 bases and J 3 bases, with 16 bases left between them. The part of the CDR3 DNA that was read is TGTGCCAGCAGTTTATCCATAACAGGATACTACGAG. It codes for CASSLSITGYYE. The CDR3 in full is CASSLSITGYYEQYF.

To note about this clone: The CDR3 is cut off 3 residues early in the read; its end comes from the germline J gene. The rearrangement joins TRBV29-1 to TRBJ2-3; 8 nucleotides agree with TRBD2. Germline V gene data show CDR1 as SQVTM and CDR2 as ANQGSEA. CDR3 size: 13 residues. V trimming: 6 bases; J trimming: 2 bases; junction bases outside the gene matches: 4. The CDR3 sequence is CSVDSGTTDTQYF. Partial CDR3 DNA: TGCAGCGTCGATAGCGGGACCACAGATACG.

With regard to this clone: The read finishes 3 residues shy of the CDR3 end, and the germline J gene is used to complete it. The chain combines TRBV7-6 with TRBJ2-1; tentatively, D is TRBD1 (6 bases). From germline, CDR1 is SGHVS and CDR2 FNYEAQ. The CDR3 runs to 15 residues. Trimming removed 0 bases at V and 6 bases at J, with 12 bases between. CDR3 loop: CASSLAGKGGNEQFF. Partial CDR3 DNA: TGTGCCAGCAGCTTAGCTGGAAAAGGGGGCAATGAG. Filled out from reference TRBV7-6 and TRBJ2-1, the complete variable domain reads GAGVSQSPRYKVTKRGQDVALRCDPISGHVSLYWYRQALGQGPEFLTYFNYEAQQDKSGLPNDRFSAERPEGSISTLTIQRTEQRDSAMYRCASSLAGKGGNEQFFGPGTRLTVL.

Details on this clone: The CDR3 extends 3 residues past the end of the read, so its final part is completed from the germline J gene. This sequence joins TRBV7-9 and TRBJ2-3, with TRBD1 as a possible D gene (6 bases). Germline loops: CDR1 SEHNR, CDR2 FQNEAQ (reference sequence). The CDR3 totals 15 residues. CDR3 DNA, as far as it was read: TGTGCCAGCAGCTTAGGAGGGGGTTACGATCAGCCG. This translates into CASSLGGGYDQP. The full CDR3 protein reads CASSLGGGYDQPQYF.

About this clone itself: The read gets to within 3 residues of the CDR3 end, and the germline J gene fills in the rest. The rearrangement uses TRBV20-1 and TRBJ2-7, with D tentatively TRBD2 (5 bases). The CDR3 is 15 residues long. V was cut by 0 bases and J by 4 bases, with 16 bases left in between. The germline V gene has CDR1 DFQATT and CDR2 SNEGSKA (reference sequence). CDR3: CSAREGLKNLYEQYF. The CDR3 DNA, read in part, is TGCAGTGCTAGAGAAGGACTTAAAAACCTTTACGAG.

The CDR3: CASSRTVSNQPQHF. Partial CDR3 DNA: TGTGCCAGCAGCCGGACAGTTTCCAATCAGCCC. The chain uses TRBV12-3 or TRBV12-4 and TRBJ1-5, with a weak D call TRBD1 (6 bases). Coverage ceases 3 residues before the CDR3 finishes, and the germline J gene fills in the end. The V end lost 6 bases, the J end lost 3 bases, and 12 bases lay between the germline ends. CDR3 length equals 14 residues.

Turning to this clone: The junction departs from germline at one end; a sequencing error may be responsible. The covered CDR3 bases are TGTGCCAGCAGCGTAACAGGGACAAACTCCAACGAG. Its translation: CASSVTGTNSNE. The complete CDR3 protein is CASSVTGTNSNEQYF. The chain recombines TRBV11-3 with TRBJ2-7; a possible D gene is TRBD1 (6 bases). The read gets to within 3 residues of the CDR3 end, and the germline J gene fills in the rest. Looked up from germline, CDR1 is SGHNT and CDR2 is YENEEA. The CDR3 extends over 15 amino acids.

Note on this clone: Sequencing ends 3 residues short of the CDR3 end; the germline J gene provides the rest. The J gene is TRBJ1-5, the V gene TRBV2, with 9 positions matching TRBD1. The V gene's germline CDR1 is SNHLY and CDR2 FYNNEI. The CDR3 loop spans 15 amino acids. The V segment lost 5 bases and the J segment 7 bases; nucleotides outside the gene matches: 9. This CDR3 reads CASSQRTGVGQPQHF. The DNA read from the CDR3 is TGTGCCAGCAGTCAACGGACAGGGGTCGGGCAGCCC. Filled out from reference TRBV2 and TRBJ1-5, the complete variable domain reads EPEVTQTPSHQVTQMGQEVILRCVPISNHLYFYWYRQILGQKVEFLVSFYNNEISEKSEIFDDQFSVERPDGSNFTLKIRSTKLEDSAMYFCASSQRTGVGQPQHFGDGTRLSIL.